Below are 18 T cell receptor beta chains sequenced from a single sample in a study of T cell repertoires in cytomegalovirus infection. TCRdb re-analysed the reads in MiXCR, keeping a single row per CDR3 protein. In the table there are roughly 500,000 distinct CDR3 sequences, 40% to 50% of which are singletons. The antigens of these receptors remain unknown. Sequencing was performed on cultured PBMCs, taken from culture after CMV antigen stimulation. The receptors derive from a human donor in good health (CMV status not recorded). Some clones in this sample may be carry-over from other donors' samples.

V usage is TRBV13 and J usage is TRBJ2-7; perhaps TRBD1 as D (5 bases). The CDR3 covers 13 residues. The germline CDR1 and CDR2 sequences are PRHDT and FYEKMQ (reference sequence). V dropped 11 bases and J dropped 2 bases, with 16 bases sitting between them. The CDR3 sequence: CAARPTGTYEQYF. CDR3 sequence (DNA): TGTGCCGCCCGCCCCACAGGAACCTACGAGCAGTACTTC.

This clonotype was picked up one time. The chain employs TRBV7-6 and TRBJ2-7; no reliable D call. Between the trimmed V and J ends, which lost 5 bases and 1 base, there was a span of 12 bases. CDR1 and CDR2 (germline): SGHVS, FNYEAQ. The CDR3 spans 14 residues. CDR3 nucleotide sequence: TGTGCCAGCAGCCCGCCGACCGAGTCCTACGAGCAGTACTTC. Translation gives CASSPPTESYEQYF.

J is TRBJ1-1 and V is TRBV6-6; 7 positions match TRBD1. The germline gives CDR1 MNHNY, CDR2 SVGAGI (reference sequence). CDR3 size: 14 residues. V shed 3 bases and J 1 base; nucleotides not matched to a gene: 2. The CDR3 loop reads CASSYRTGNTEAFF. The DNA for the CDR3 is TGTGCCAGCAGTTATAGGACAGGGAACACTGAAGCTTTCTTT.

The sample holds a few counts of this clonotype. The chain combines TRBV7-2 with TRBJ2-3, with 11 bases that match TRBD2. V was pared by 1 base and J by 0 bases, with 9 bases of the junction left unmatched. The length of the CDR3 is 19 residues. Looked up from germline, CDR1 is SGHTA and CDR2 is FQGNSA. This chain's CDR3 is CASSLDRLAGRLSTDTQYF. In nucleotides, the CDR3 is TGTGCCAGCAGCTTAGACCGACTAGCGGGGCGCCTTAGCACAGATACGCAGTATTTT. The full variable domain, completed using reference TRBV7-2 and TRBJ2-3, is GAGVSQSPSNKVTEKGKDVELRCDPISGHTALYWYRQSLGQGLEFLIYFQGNSAPDKSGLPSDRFSAERTGGSVSTLTIQRTQQEDSAVYLCASSLDRLAGRLSTDTQYFGPGTRLTVL.

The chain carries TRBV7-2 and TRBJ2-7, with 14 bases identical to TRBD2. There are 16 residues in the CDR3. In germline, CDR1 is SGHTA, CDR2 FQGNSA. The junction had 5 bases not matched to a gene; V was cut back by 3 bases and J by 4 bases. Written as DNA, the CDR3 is TGTGCCAGCAGCTTCAAGGGACTAGCGGGAGTTTACGAGCAGTACTTC. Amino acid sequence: CASSFKGLAGVYEQYF.

DNA for the CDR3: TGTGCCAGCAGCTTGGCCCTTAGCGGGAGGTCGAGCTCCTACAATGAGCAGTTCTTC. It encodes CASSLALSGRSSSYNEQFF. The chain combines TRBV5-4 with TRBJ2-1; 10 bases map to TRBD2. The CDR3 sequence is 19 residues long. With V trimmed by 0 bases and J by 0 bases, 9 bases remained unmatched. Germline CDR1 SGHNT, CDR2 YYREEE (reference sequence).

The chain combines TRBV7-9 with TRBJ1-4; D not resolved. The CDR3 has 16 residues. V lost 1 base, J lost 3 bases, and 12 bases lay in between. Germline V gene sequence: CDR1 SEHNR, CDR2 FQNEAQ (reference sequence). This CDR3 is CASSLGQVRANEKLFF. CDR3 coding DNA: TGTGCCAGCAGCTTAGGTCAAGTTCGAGCTAATGAAAAACTGTTTTTT.

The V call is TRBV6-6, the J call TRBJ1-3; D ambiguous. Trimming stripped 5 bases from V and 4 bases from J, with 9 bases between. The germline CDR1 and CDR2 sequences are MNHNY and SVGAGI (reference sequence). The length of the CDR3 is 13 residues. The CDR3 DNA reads TGTGCCAGCAGTGAGACGAACGGAAACACCATATATTTT. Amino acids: CASSETNGNTIYF.

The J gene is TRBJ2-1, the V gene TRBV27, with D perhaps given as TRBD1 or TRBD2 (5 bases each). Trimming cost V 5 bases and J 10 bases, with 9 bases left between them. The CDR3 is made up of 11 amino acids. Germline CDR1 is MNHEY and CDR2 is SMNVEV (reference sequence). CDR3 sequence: CASSRGAEQFF. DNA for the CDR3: TGTGCCAGCAGTCGGGGCGCCGAGCAGTTCTTC.

The CDR3 loop reads CATSQGEGNYGYTF. The CDR3 DNA reads as TGTGCCACCTCCCAGGGTGAGGGAAACTATGGCTACACCTTC. The chain links TRBV19 to TRBJ1-2, with D maybe TRBD1 (5 bases). V lost 10 bases and J lost 2, with 17 bases in between. Germline V gene lookup returns CDR1 LNHDA and CDR2 SQIVND (reference sequence). CDR3 size: 14 residues.

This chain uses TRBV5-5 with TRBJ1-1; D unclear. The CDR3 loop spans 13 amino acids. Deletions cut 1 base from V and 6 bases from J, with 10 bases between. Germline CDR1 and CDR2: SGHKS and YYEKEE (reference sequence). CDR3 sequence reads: CASSLKVMAEAFF. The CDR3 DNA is TGTGCCAGCAGCTTGAAGGTTATGGCTGAAGCTTTCTTT.

In DNA, the CDR3 is TGTGCCAGCTTGGAACAGGGCAACACCGGGGAGCTGTTTTTT. It yields the protein CASLEQGNTGELFF. V and J are TRBV2 and TRBJ2-2, with a possible D match to TRBD1 (6 bases). Trimming removed 8 bases at V and 2 bases at J, with 12 bases between. The germline V gene has CDR1 SNHLY and CDR2 FYNNEI. CDR3 length equals 14 residues.

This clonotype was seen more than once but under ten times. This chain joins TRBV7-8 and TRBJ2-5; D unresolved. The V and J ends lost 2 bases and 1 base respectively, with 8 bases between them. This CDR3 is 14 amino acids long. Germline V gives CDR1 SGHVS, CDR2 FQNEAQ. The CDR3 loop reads CASSLFEFQETQYF. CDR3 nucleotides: TGTGCCAGCAGCTTATTTGAGTTCCAAGAGACCCAGTACTTC.

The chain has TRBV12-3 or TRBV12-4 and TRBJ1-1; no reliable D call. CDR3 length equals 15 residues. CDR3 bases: TGTGCTAGCTCCGGGTCGTGGATTTTCGGGACTGAAGCTTTCTTT. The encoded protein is CASSGSWIFGTEAFF.

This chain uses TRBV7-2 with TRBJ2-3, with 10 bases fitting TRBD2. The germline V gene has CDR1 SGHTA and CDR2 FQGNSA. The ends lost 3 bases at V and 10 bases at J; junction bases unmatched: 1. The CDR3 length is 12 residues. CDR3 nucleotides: TGTGCCAGCAGCTTGGGGACTAGCGCGCAGTATTTT. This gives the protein CASSLGTSAQYF.

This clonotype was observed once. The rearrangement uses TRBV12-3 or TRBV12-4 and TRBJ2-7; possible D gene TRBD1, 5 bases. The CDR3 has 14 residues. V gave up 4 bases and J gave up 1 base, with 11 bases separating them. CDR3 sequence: CASSSDSLSYEQYF. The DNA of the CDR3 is TGTGCCAGCAGTTCTGACAGCCTTTCCTACGAGCAGTACTTC.

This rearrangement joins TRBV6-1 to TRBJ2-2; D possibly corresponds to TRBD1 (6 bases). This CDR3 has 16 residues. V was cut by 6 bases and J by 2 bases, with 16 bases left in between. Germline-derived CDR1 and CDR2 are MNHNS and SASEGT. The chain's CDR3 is CASRGAGPVNTGELFF. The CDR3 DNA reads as TGTGCCAGCAGGGGGGCTGGGCCGGTTAACACCGGGGAGCTGTTTTTT.

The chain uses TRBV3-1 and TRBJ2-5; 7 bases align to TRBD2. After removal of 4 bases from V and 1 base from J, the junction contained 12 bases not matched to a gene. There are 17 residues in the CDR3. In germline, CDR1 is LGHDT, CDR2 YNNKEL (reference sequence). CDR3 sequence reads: CASSLRGLAAPQETQYF. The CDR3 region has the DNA TGTGCCAGCAGCCTCCGTGGCCTAGCGGCACCCCAAGAGACCCAGTACTTC.